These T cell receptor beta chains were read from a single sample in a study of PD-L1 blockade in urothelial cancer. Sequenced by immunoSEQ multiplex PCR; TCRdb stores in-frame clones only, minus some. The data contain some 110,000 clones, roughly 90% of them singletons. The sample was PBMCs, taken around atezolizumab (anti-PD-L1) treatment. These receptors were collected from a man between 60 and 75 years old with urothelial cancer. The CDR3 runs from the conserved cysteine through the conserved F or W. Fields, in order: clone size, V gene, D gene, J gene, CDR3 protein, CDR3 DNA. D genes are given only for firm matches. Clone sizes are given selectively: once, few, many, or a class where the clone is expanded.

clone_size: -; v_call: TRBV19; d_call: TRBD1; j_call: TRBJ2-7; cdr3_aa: CASTGTGAREQYF; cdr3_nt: TGTGCCAGCACCGGGACAGGGGCTAGGGAGCAGTACTTC
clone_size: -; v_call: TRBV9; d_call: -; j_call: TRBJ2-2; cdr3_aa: CASSPGVWGHNTGELFF; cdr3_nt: TGTGCCAGCAGCCCCGGTGTGTGGGGACACAACACCGGGGAGCTGTTTTTT
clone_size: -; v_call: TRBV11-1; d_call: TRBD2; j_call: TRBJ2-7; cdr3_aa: CASSLIAGGPSYEQYF; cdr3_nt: TGTGCCAGCAGCCTAATAGCGGGAGGGCCGTCCTACGAGCAGTACTTC
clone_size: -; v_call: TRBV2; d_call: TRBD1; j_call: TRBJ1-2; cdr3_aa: CASRKDRGRGGYTF; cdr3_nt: TGTGCCAGCAGAAAGGACAGGGGGCGGGGTGGCTACACCTTC
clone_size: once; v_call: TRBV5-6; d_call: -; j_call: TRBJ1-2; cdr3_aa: CASSLTGRENYGYTF; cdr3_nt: TGTGCCAGCAGCCTCACCGGACGGGAGAACTATGGCTACACCTTC
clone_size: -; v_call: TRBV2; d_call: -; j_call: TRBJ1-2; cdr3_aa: CASSDRYGYTF; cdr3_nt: TGTGCCAGCAGTGACCGCTATGGCTACACCTTC
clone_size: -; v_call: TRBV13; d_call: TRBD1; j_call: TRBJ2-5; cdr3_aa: CASSEQGVQETQYF; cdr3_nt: TGTGCCAGCAGCGAACAGGGGGTTCAAGAGACCCAGTACTTC
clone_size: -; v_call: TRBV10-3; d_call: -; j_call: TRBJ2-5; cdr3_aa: CASGPSGIQETQYF; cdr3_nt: TGTGCCTCTGGGCCGAGTGGAATACAAGAGACCCAGTACTTC
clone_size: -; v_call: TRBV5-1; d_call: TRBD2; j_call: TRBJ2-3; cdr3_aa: CASGAGGTDTQYF; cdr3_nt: TGCGCCAGCGGGGCGGGAGGCACAGATACGCAGTATTTT
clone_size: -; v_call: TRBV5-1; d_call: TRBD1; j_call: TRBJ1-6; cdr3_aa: CASSQDRGRGSPLHF; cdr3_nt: TGCGCCAGCAGCCAGGACAGGGGGCGTGGATCACCCCTCCACTTT
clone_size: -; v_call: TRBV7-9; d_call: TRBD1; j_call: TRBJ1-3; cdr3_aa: CASSPTGGTGNTIYF; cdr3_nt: TGTGCCAGCAGCCCCACAGGGGGCACTGGAAACACCATATATTTT
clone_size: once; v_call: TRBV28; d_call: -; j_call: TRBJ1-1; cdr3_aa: CASSLLGGFAEAFF; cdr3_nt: TGTGCCAGCAGTTTACTGGGGGGGTTCGCTGAAGCTTTCTTT
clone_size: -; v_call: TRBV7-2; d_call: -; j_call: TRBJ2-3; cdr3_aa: CASSLTATSTDTQYF; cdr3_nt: TGTGCCAGCAGCTTGACTGCCACTAGCACAGATACGCAGTATTTT
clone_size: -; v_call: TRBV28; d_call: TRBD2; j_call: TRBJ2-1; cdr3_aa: CASILAGAHNEQFF; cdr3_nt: TGTGCCAGCATCCTAGCGGGAGCTCACAATGAGCAGTTCTTC
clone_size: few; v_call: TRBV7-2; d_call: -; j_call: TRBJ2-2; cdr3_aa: CASSLDRNTGELFF; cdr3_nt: TGTGCCAGCAGCTTGGACAGGAACACCGGGGAGCTGTTTTTT
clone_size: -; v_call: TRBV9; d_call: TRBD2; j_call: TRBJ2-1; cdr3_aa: CASSVGWKSGDNEQFF; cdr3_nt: TGTGCCAGCAGCGTGGGCTGGAAAAGCGGGGACAATGAGCAGTTCTTC
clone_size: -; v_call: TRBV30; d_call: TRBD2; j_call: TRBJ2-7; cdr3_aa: CAWSGVASGRRYEQYF; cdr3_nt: TGTGCCTGGAGTGGAGTGGCTAGCGGGAGACGATACGAGCAGTACTTC
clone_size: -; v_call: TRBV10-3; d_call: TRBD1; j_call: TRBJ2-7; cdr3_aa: CATGQPLYEQYF; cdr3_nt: TGTGCCACGGGACAGCCTCTCTACGAGCAGTACTTC
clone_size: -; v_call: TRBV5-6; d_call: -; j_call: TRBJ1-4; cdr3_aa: CASSSWEPNEKLFF; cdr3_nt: TGTGCCAGCAGCTCTTGGGAGCCTAATGAAAAACTGTTTTTT
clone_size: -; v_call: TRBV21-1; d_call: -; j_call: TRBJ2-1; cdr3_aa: CASSKPGTSGERYNEQFF; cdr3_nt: TGTGCCAGCAGCAAACCGGGGACTAGCGGGGAGAGGTACAATGAGCAGTTCTTC
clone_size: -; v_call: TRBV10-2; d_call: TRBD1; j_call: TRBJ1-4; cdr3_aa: CASRVRGQREKLFF; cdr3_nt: TGCGCCAGCAGGGTCAGGGGGCAACGGGAAAAACTGTTTTTT
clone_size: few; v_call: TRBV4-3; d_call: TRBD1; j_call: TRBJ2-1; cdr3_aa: CASSQVGQGSDEQFF; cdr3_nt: TGCGCCAGCAGCCAAGTGGGACAGGGGAGCGATGAGCAGTTCTTC
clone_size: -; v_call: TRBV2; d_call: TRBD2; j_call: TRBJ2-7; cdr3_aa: CASSLSGGLSYEQYF; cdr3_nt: TGTGCCAGCAGCCTCAGCGGGGGCCTCTCCTACGAGCAGTACTTC
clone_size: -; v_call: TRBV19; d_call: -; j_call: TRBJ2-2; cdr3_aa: CASSGTQRPGELFF; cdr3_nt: TGTGCCAGTAGTGGGACTCAAAGACCGGGGGAGCTGTTTTTT
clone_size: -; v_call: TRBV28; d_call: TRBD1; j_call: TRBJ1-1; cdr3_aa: CASSDMGTGPTREAFF; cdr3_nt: TGTGCCAGCAGTGACATGGGGACAGGACCTACTCGGGAAGCTTTCTTT
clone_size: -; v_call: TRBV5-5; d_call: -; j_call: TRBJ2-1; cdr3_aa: CASSLVRSSSYNEQFF; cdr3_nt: TGTGCCAGCAGCTTAGTACGGTCCTCGTCCTACAATGAGCAGTTCTTC
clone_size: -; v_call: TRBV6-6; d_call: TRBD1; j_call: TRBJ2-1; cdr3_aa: CASSKGQLNEQFF; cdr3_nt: TGTGCCAGCAGTAAGGGACAGCTAAATGAGCAGTTCTTC
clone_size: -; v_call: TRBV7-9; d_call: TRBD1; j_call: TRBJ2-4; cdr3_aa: CASSYSKTGDIQYF; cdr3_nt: TGTGCCAGCAGCTATAGTAAGACAGGGGACATTCAGTACTTC
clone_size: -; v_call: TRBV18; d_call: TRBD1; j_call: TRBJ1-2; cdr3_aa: CASSPPGTGNYGYTF; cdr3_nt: TGTGCCAGCTCACCTCCCGGGACAGGGAACTATGGCTACACCTTC
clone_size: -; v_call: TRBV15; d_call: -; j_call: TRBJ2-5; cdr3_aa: CATSRFGGETQYF; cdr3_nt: TGTGCCACCAGCAGGTTTGGGGGGGAGACCCAGTACTTC
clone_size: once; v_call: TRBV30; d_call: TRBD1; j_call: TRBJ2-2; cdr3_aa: CAWWGTGLNTGELFF; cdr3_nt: TGTGCCTGGTGGGGGACAGGGCTGAACACCGGGGAGCTGTTTTTT